Shown below are 4 T cell receptor beta chains from a single sample sequenced in a study of T-cell memory formation after mild COVID-19. TCRdb fed the 5' RACE reads into MiXCR, producing one record per CDR3 protein. This sample has 300,000 to 350,000 distinct CDR3 sequences, with roughly 19% found just once. The sequencing sample was made of PBMCs or a T cell subset sorted from them (not recorded which). These receptors were collected from a man aged 18 to 29 who had mild COVID-19 (a few samples of this study predate the infection). Cell type and time point are not known.

The rearrangement links TRBV18 to TRBJ2-5; no reliable D call. The germline CDR1 and CDR2 sequences are KGHSH and LQKENI. V was trimmed by 0 bases and J by 5 bases, leaving 13 bases between them. The CDR3 extends over 15 amino acids. DNA of the CDR3: TGTGCCAGCTCACCACCGAACATCAAAGGGGAGACCCAGTACTTC. Encoded protein: CASSPPNIKGETQYF.

This clonotype is labeled medium-sized. This rearrangement joins TRBV20-1 to TRBJ2-5; TRBD2 matches 9 bases. The germline CDR1 and CDR2 sequences are DFQATT and SNEGSKA (reference sequence). The CDR3 consists of 16 residues. With 1 base clipped from V and 1 base from J, the junction kept 7 bases outside the gene matches. The CDR3 DNA follows: TGCAGTGCTAGAGGGGGGCTAGCGGGGAGCCAAGAGACCCAGTACTTC. The encoded protein is CSARGGLAGSQETQYF.

The chain is built from TRBV5-6 and TRBJ1-3, with D unresolved. V shed 6 bases and J shed 4 bases, with 14 bases lying between them. The CDR3 runs 14 residues. Germline lookup yields CDR1 SGHDT and CDR2 YYEEEE. CDR3 in DNA: TGTGCCAGCAAGGAGGACCCGGGAGGAAACACCATATATTTT. Protein sequence: CASKEDPGGNTIYF.

By frequency in the sample, this clonotype is medium-sized (0.01 to 0.1%). V usage is TRBV27 and J usage is TRBJ2-7, with 8 bases fitting TRBD2. The V gene end was trimmed by 1 base and the J gene end by 1 base; junction bases not matched to a gene: 3. The CDR3 has 15 residues. The germline CDR1 and CDR2 sequences are MNHEY and SMNVEV (reference sequence). The CDR3 loop is CASSLLAGSSYEQYF. The CDR3 DNA follows: TGTGCCAGCAGTTTATTAGCGGGGTCTTCCTACGAGCAGTACTTC.